Given below is one T cell receptor (beta chain) in context. As yet, its antigen is unknown. The data were produced by immunoSEQ multiplex PCR, yet TCRdb's version contains in-frame clones alone and is incomplete. This sample has roughly 1 million clones, with about 80% found just once. The sample originates from a study of shared clonotypes between healthy human individuals. Turning to the study itself: Those who served as donors were a couple of women and a few men between the ages of 18 and 49. CD4 naive cells filled three plates per donor, CD4 memory three, CD8 naive two and CD8 memory one.

General observations from the study: Four donors shared approximately 5% of their naive CD4 clonotypes. Enrolling few donors narrowed the genetic and exposure-history diversity that was represented.

Trimming shortened V by 0 bases and J by 0 bases, and 11 bases separated the two germline ends. Germline values: CDR1 SGHRS, CDR2 YFSETQ. The CDR3 covers 16 residues. The receptor was isolated from a man younger than 30 in good health. Sequences were obtained from memory CD4+ T cells sorted from blood. Subset specified: CD45RA-negative fraction. The chain employs TRBV5-1 and TRBJ2-3; no reliable D call. CDR3 region: CASSLEKLASTDTQYF. The CDR3 DNA sequence: TGCGCCAGCAGCTTGGAGAAGCTGGCGAGCACAGATACGCAGTATTTT.